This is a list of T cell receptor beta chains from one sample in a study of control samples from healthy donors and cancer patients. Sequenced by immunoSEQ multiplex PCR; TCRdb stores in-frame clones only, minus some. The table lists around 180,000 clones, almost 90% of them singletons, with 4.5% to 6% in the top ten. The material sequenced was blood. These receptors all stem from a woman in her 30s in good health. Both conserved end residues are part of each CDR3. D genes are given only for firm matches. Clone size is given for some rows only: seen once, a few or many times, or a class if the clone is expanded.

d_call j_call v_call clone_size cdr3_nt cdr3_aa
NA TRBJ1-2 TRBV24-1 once TGTGCCACCAGTGAGAGCAGCCGCGGCTACACCTTC CATSESSRGYTF
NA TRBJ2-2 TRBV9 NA TGTGCCAGCAGCGTAAGCGCCAACACCGGGGAGCTGTTTTTT CASSVSANTGELFF
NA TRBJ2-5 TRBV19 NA TGTGCCAGTAGTATAGAACTCTGGGAGACCCAGTACTTC CASSIELWETQYF
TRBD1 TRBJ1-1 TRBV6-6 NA TGTGCCAGCAGCCCCGGGACAGGGGCAGCTTTCTTT CASSPGTGAAFF
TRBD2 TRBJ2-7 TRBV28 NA TGTGCCAGCAGTTTATTGGCTAGCGGGAGGGGAACCTACGAGCAGTACTTC CASSLLASGRGTYEQYF
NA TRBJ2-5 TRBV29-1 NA TGCAGCGTTGTCCGTGGGGGGGAGACCCAGTACTTC CSVVRGGETQYF
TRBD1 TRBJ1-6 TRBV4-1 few TGCGCCAGCAGCCAGTCGACAGGGAATGGTCTACCCCCCCTCCACTTT CASSQSTGNGLPPLHF
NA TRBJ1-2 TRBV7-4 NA TGTGCCAGCAGCTTAGGGACAAATGGCTACACCTTC CASSLGTNGYTF
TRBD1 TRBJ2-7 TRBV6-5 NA TGTGCCAGCAGTTTTTGGACAGGGAGGACCTACGAGCAGTACTTC CASSFWTGRTYEQYF
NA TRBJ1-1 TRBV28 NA TGTGCCAGTCTCCCGGGGGGGAACACTGAAGCTTTCTTT CASLPGGNTEAFF
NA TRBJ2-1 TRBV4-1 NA TGCGCCAGCAGCCAAGGCGGGACAGCCGCGGAGGAGCAGTTCTTC CASSQGGTAAEEQFF
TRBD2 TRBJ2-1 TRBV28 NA TGTGCCAGCAGTTTATTGGGCGGGAGTCTGTTCTTC CASSLLGGSLFF
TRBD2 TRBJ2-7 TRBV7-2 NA TGTGCCAGCAGCTCCGGGACTAGGGTCGGCGAGCAGTACTTC CASSSGTRVGEQYF
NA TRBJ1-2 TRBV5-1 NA TGCGCCAGCAGCACCTGGACAGATAACTATGGCTACACCTTC CASSTWTDNYGYTF
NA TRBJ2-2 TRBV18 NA TGTGCCAGCTCACCACCCGCGCGCACCGGGGAGCTGTTTTTT CASSPPARTGELFF
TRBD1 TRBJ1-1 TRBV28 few TGTGCCAGCACAGGGGGCCTTTCTGAAGCTTTCTTT CASTGGLSEAFF
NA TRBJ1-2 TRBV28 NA TGTGCCAGCAGTTCGGCGGCCATCCCTTTCTATGGCTACACCTTC CASSSAAIPFYGYTF